This T cell receptor beta chain was sequenced in a study of response to subunit inactivated influenza vaccine. The CDR3 is 15 residues long. Germline V lookup: CDR1 SGHAT, CDR2 FQNNGV. Trimming cost V 1 base and J 4 bases, with 11 bases left between them. TCRdb independently ran MiXCR on the RT-PCR reads; one entry per CDR3 protein. The table shows fewer than 250,000 distinct CDR3 sequences, with under 15% occurring only once. J is TRBJ1-5 and V is TRBV11-2; TRBD1 is a possible D gene (5 bases). The receptor's source is a man aged 50-59 years who received an inactivated influenza vaccine. The material sequenced was CD8+ T cells sorted from PBMCs, taken around 5 days after vaccination. The CDR3 coding sequence is TGTGCCAGCAGCTTAGGACCGGGGCGGAATCAGCCCCAGCATTTT. This gives the protein CASSLGPGRNQPQHF.